The 26 T cell receptor beta chains given below trace back to one sample, sequenced in a study of cytomegalovirus exposure and HLA in healthy donors. 13 Jbeta primers and 60 Vbeta primers were used for the PCR. Clones were sequenced by immunoSEQ multiplex PCR, and TCRdb holds only the in-frame ones, with some missing. Here the sample spans about 130,000 clones, about 80% being singletons. Specimen: PBMCs. These receptors were collected from a woman in her forties in good health and CMV-seronegative.

This chain links TRBV5-8 with TRBJ2-3; 9 positions match TRBD1. The CDR3 totals 15 residues. V lost 4 bases to trimming and J lost 2 bases; unmatched junction nucleotides: 5. In germline, CDR1 is SGHTS, CDR2 YDEGEE. CDR3 in amino acids: CASSLGQGLTDTQYF. CDR3 in DNA: TGTGCCAGCAGCCTGGGACAGGGTCTCACAGATACGCAGTATTTT.

The CDR3 DNA sequence: TGTGCCAGCAGCTTTGGGACTAGCCGTGAGACCCAGTACTTC. Translation gives CASSFGTSRETQYF. V gene TRBV11-2 combines with J gene TRBJ2-5, with TRBD2 matching 9 bases. Germline V gene lookup returns CDR1 SGHAT and CDR2 FQNNGV. This CDR3 has 14 amino acids. The ends lost 3 bases at V and 5 bases at J; junction bases unmatched: 4.

V gene TRBV6-5 combines with J gene TRBJ1-3, with TRBD1 matching 9 bases. Germline CDR1 is MNHEY and CDR2 is SVGAGI. With V trimmed by 4 bases and J by 4 bases, 2 bases remained unmatched. The CDR3 is made up of 14 amino acids. CDR3 coding DNA: TGTGCCAGCAGTTTACAGGGGGCAGGAAACACCATATATTTT. Translation gives CASSLQGAGNTIYF.

The chain joins TRBV9 to TRBJ2-7, with 11 nucleotides matching TRBD1. Germline V gene data show CDR1 as SGDLS and CDR2 as YYNGEE. V shed 7 bases, J shed 4 bases, and the junction held 7 bases outside the gene matches. The CDR3 has 14 amino acids. CDR3 residues: CASALGTGGYEQYF. DNA for the CDR3: TGTGCCAGCGCTTTGGGGACAGGGGGGTACGAGCAGTACTTC. Filled out from reference TRBV9 and TRBJ2-7, the complete variable domain reads DSGVTQTPKHLITATGQRVTLRCSPRSGDLSVYWYQQSLDQGLQFLIQYYNGEERAKGNILERFSAQQFPDLHSELNLSSLELGDSALYFCASALGTGGYEQYFGPGTRLTVT.

This chain uses TRBV7-6 with TRBJ2-1; a possible D gene is TRBD2 (6 bases). Trimming removed 7 bases from V and 10 bases from J, with 17 bases in between. Germline CDR1 is SGHVS and CDR2 is FNYEAQ. The CDR3 is made up of 13 amino acids. This chain's CDR3 is CASTNGGDGEQFF. For the CDR3, the DNA is TGTGCCAGCACCAACGGAGGGGACGGGGAGCAGTTCTTC.

This sequence joins TRBV14 and TRBJ1-2; TRBD1 might be the D (5 bases). V dropped 1 base and J dropped 8 bases, with 11 bases sitting between them. Per germline, CDR1 SGHDN and CDR2 FVKESK. CDR3 length: 13 residues. CDR3 sequence: CASSQAGVDGYTF. CDR3 in DNA: TGTGCCAGCAGCCAAGCGGGGGTGGACGGCTACACCTTC.

J is TRBJ2-1 and V is TRBV5-1; 9 bases match TRBD1. In germline, CDR1 is SGHRS, CDR2 YFSETQ. V lost 4 bases, J lost 15 bases, and 11 bases stayed unmatched. This CDR3 has 13 amino acids. The CDR3 bases are TGCGCCAGCAGCCCGGACAGGGGAAGGAGTCTGTTCTTC. The encoded protein is CASSPDRGRSLFF. The variable domain in full, with the rest retrieved from reference TRBV5-1 and TRBJ2-1, is KAGVTQTPRYLIKTRGQQVTLSCSPISGHRSVSWYQQTPGQGLQFLFEYFSETQRNKGNFPGRFSGRQFSNSRSEMNVSTLELGDSALYLCASSPDRGRSLFFGPGTRLTVL.

This chain uses TRBV11-2 with TRBJ1-1; 8 nucleotides agree with TRBD1. Germline CDR1 reads SGHAT; CDR2 reads FQNNGV. Trimming removed 5 bases from V and 5 bases from J; junction bases left unmatched: 4. This CDR3 contains 13 residues. DNA for the CDR3: TGTGCCAGCAGCACCACAGGGGGAACTGAAGCTTTCTTT. This encodes CASSTTGGTEAFF.

This clone is termed medium-sized. The chain couples TRBV15 to TRBJ1-3; D is unclear. Trimming pared 0 bases from V and 3 bases from J, leaving 9 bases between. Looked up from germline, CDR1 is LNHNV and CDR2 is YYDKDF (reference sequence). This CDR3 is 15 amino acids long. CDR3 bases: TGTGCCACCAGCAGAGATCGGTCCCGTGGAAACACCATATATTTT. Its protein is CATSRDRSRGNTIYF.

V and J are TRBV27 and TRBJ2-5; 9 bases are shared with TRBD1. This CDR3 has 16 residues. CDR1 is MNHEY and CDR2 is SMNVEV in the germline V gene (reference sequence). V shed 2 bases, J shed 3 bases, and the junction held 7 bases outside the gene matches. CDR3 loop: CASSLRRGQGKETQYF. CDR3 in DNA: TGTGCCAGCAGTTTACGTCGGGGACAGGGCAAAGAGACCCAGTACTTC.

This rearrangement joins TRBV7-9 to TRBJ1-2, with 12 bases identical to TRBD1. Germline V gives CDR1 SEHNR, CDR2 FQNEAQ (reference sequence). The CDR3 totals 19 residues. The J segment lost 2 bases and the V segment lost 4 bases, leaving 14 bases of the junction unmatched. CDR3 amino acids: CASSSPGSGTGGVNYGYTF. The CDR3 DNA reads as TGTGCCAGCAGCTCCCCCGGATCCGGGACAGGGGGCGTAAACTATGGCTACACCTTC.

Only one count was recorded for this clone. CDR3 bases: TGTGCCAGCAGCTTACCTAGCGTGACCACAGATACGCAGTATTTT. Translation: CASSLPSVTTDTQYF. This chain uses TRBV7-9 with TRBJ2-3; maybe TRBD2 (6 bases). V lost 2 bases and J 2 bases, leaving 11 bases between the germline ends. The CDR3 is made up of 15 amino acids. The V gene's germline CDR1 is SEHNR and CDR2 FQNEAQ (reference sequence).

The chain is built from TRBV5-1 and TRBJ2-1; TRBD2 matches at 8 bases. The CDR3 length is 13 residues. J lost 8 bases, V lost 4 bases, and 5 bases had no gene match. Germline V gives CDR1 SGHRS, CDR2 YFSETQ. The CDR3 reads CASSRDGGDEQFF. The CDR3 coding sequence is TGCGCCAGCAGCCGGGACGGGGGGGATGAGCAGTTCTTC.

The chain combines TRBV7-8 with TRBJ2-5; TRBD1 matches at 7 bases. The CDR3 is made up of 14 amino acids. The V gene end was trimmed by 4 bases and the J gene end by 1 base; junction bases not matched to a gene: 3. CDR1 SGHVS and CDR2 FQNEAQ come from the germline V gene. The CDR3 here is CASSSQGIQETQYF. The CDR3 coding sequence is TGTGCCAGCAGCTCACAGGGGATCCAAGAGACCCAGTACTTC.

The chain links TRBV9 to TRBJ1-6; 7 bases map to TRBD1. V shed 6 bases and J 4 bases; nucleotides not matched to a gene: 4. The CDR3 has 14 residues. Germline CDR1 and CDR2: SGDLS and YYNGEE. The CDR3 nucleotides are TGTGCCAGCACTCCGGGACAGTATAATTCACCCCTCCACTTT. It translates to CASTPGQYNSPLHF.

CDR3 sequence: CASSLVGTEQYF. The CDR3 coding sequence is TGTGCCAGCAGTTTAGTCGGTACCGAGCAGTACTTC. The chain uses TRBV28 and TRBJ2-7; no clear D. The CDR3 runs 12 residues. V was pared by 2 bases and J by 6 bases, with 8 bases between. Germline assignment: CDR1 MDHEN and CDR2 SYDVKM.

The genes are TRBV6-1 and TRBJ1-1; 7 positions agree with TRBD1. From germline, CDR1 is MNHNS and CDR2 SASEGT. The CDR3 has 14 amino acids. J lost 9 bases, V lost 1 base, and 8 bases had no gene match. For the CDR3, the DNA is TGTGCCAGCAGTGAAGAAGGGACAGCGAGCAAAGCTTTCTTT. Translating gives CASSEEGTASKAFF.

The chain uses TRBV5-1 and TRBJ2-5, with TRBD1 matching 9 bases. V was pared by 7 bases and J by 4 bases, with 8 bases of the junction left unmatched. The CDR3 has 14 residues. CDR1 and CDR2 from the germline V gene are SGHRS and YFSETQ. This chain's CDR3 is CASFSTGGSETQYF. CDR3 nucleotide sequence: TGCGCCAGCTTTTCGACAGGGGGTTCAGAGACCCAGTACTTC.

The rearrangement uses TRBV6-1 and TRBJ2-7; no clear D gene. The CDR3 runs 14 residues. Per germline, CDR1 MNHNS and CDR2 SASEGT. Deletions cut 7 bases from V and 0 bases from J, with 13 bases between. CDR3 residues: CASTLGPSSYEQYF. In nucleotides, the CDR3 is TGTGCCAGCACCCTAGGCCCTAGCTCCTACGAGCAGTACTTC.

This chain connects TRBV5-1 to TRBJ2-2, with 9 bases matching TRBD1. The CDR3 length is 17 residues. V lost 3 bases, J lost 5 bases, and 11 bases stayed unmatched. The germline V gene encodes CDR1 SGHRS and CDR2 YFSETQ. This chain's CDR3 is CASSSKWTGDLTGELFF. CDR3 in DNA: TGCGCCAGCAGCTCAAAATGGACAGGGGACTTAACCGGGGAGCTGTTTTTT.

V usage is TRBV5-5 and J usage is TRBJ1-5; tentatively, D is TRBD1 (5 bases). V lost 6 bases to trimming and J lost 2 bases, with 15 bases between them. CDR1 and CDR2 from the germline V gene are SGHKS and YYEKEE (reference sequence). The CDR3 loop spans 15 amino acids. The CDR3 DNA reads as TGTGCCAGCACCATCTCAGGGATAGGCAATCAGCCCCAGCATTTT. It translates to CASTISGIGNQPQHF.

The chain couples TRBV7-2 to TRBJ2-2, with a tentative D call TRBD2 (6 bases). The CDR3 loop spans 14 amino acids. Germline values: CDR1 SGHTA, CDR2 FQGNSA. Deletions cut 5 bases from V and 5 bases from J, with 12 bases between. The CDR3 here is CASSPGLSTGELFF. CDR3 in DNA: TGTGCCAGCAGCCCGGGACTTTCTACCGGGGAGCTGTTTTTT.

The V call is TRBV5-1, the J call TRBJ2-6, with 10 bases identical to TRBD1. J lost 1 base, V lost 0 bases, and 4 bases had no gene match. Germline CDR1 reads SGHRS; CDR2 reads YFSETQ. The CDR3 sequence is 18 residues long. The CDR3 region is CASSLEAGQGSGANVLTF. The DNA for the CDR3 is TGCGCCAGCAGCTTGGAGGCGGGACAGGGGTCTGGGGCCAACGTCCTGACTTTC.

The rearrangement links TRBV5-4 to TRBJ2-3, with 9 positions matching TRBD1. The V gene's germline CDR1 is SGHNT and CDR2 YYREEE (reference sequence). The CDR3 runs 16 residues. The trim removed 4 bases at V and 5 bases at J, leaving 11 bases unmatched. The CDR3 spells CASSQRTGVTIDTQYF. Here the CDR3 DNA reads TGTGCCAGCAGCCAACGGACAGGGGTGACGATAGATACGCAGTATTTT.

This sequence joins TRBV7-2 and TRBJ1-6, with unresolved D. Germline V gene data show CDR1 as SGHTA and CDR2 as FQGNSA. This CDR3 comprises 15 residues. V was trimmed by 5 bases and J by 0 bases, leaving 8 bases between them. The CDR3 DNA reads as TGTGCCAGCAGCCAACAAAGCTCCTATAATTCACCCCTCCACTTT. This sequence encodes CASSQQSSYNSPLHF.

The chain couples TRBV5-1 to TRBJ2-1, with D perhaps TRBD1 (5 bases). Germline loops: CDR1 SGHRS, CDR2 YFSETQ. This CDR3 contains 14 residues. V gave up 5 bases and J gave up 3 bases, with 12 bases separating them. CDR3 nucleotide sequence: TGCGCCAGCAGTAGGAGCAGGGACTACAATGAGCAGTTCTTC. Translating gives CASSRSRDYNEQFF.